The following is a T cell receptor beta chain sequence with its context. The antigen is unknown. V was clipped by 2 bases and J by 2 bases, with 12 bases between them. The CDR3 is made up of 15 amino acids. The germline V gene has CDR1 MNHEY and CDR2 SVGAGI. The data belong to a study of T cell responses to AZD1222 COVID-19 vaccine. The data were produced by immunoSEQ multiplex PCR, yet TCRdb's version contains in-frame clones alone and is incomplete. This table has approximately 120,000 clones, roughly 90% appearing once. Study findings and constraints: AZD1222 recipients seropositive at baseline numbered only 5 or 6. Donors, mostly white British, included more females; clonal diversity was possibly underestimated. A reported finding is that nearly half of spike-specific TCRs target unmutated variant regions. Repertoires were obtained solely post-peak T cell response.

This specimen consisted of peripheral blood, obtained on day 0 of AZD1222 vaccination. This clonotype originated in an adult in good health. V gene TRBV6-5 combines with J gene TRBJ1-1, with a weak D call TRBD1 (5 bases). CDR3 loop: CASSYKGFVNTEAFF. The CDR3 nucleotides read TGTGCCAGCAGTTACAAGGGGTTTGTAAACACTGAAGCTTTCTTT.